The sequence of this T cell receptor (beta chain) was determined in a study of T cell responses to AZD1222 COVID-19 vaccine. Overall study results and limits: Increased Spike-specific TCR breadth and depth were observed after two AZD1222 doses. Clonal diversity may have been underestimated in mostly white British donors. Sampled repertoires all dated from after the peak T cell response.

Repertoires were generated with immunoSEQ multiplex PCR, while TCRdb's copy carries only in-frame clones and drops some. This sample has about 130,000 clones, with approximately 84% found just once. Note on this clone: Antigen: not known.

V was clipped by 2 bases and J by 8 bases, with 11 bases between them. Germline values: CDR1 SGHDT, CDR2 YYEEEE. CDR3 length: 14 residues. Sample: peripheral blood, taken on day 0 of AZD1222 vaccination. This clonotype was sampled from an adult in good health. The rearrangement joins TRBV5-6 to TRBJ1-6; tentatively, D is TRBD1 (5 bases). The CDR3 reads CASSFVAGHSPLHF. The CDR3, as DNA: TGTGCCAGCAGCTTTGTCGCAGGGCATTCACCCCTCCACTTT. The full variable domain, rest sourced from reference TRBV5-6 and TRBJ1-6, is DAGVTQSPTHLIKTRGQQVTLRCSPKSGHDTVSWYQQALGQGPQFIFQYYEEEERQRGNFPDRFSGHQFPNYSSELNVNALLLGDSALYLCASSFVAGHSPLHFGNGTRLTVT.